This passage covers 6 T cell receptor beta chains from one sample sequenced in a study of cytomegalovirus exposure and HLA in healthy donors. PCR primers comprised 60 Vbeta and 13 Jbeta primers. TCRdb's copy holds only in-frame clones and misses some; the assay was immunoSEQ multiplex PCR. In the table there are roughly 180,000 clones, about 9.4% of which are singletons. The sequenced material came from PBMCs. The receptors stem from a woman in her twenties or thirties in good health and CMV-seropositive.

In this sample, this clone turned up a few times. J is TRBJ2-7 and V is TRBV5-3; D is perhaps TRBD2 (6 bases). TRBV5-3 is an ORF; its function is uncertain. V dropped 6 bases and J dropped 0 bases, with 34 bases sitting between them. The CDR3 has 21 amino acids. This chain's CDR3 is CARNTPEGVEQSPLSSYEQYF. The CDR3 nucleotides are TGTGCCAGAAACACCCCGGAGGGAGTAGAACAAAGCCCCCTTAGCTCCTACGAGCAGTACTTC.

This clone was counted only a few times. The chain uses TRBV7-8 and TRBJ1-1; D is undetermined. The V gene's germline CDR1 is SGHVS and CDR2 FQNEAQ. Deletions cut 3 bases from V and 2 bases from J, with 7 bases between. CDR3 length equals 13 residues. The chain's CDR3 is CASSFNRNTEAFF. The DNA of the CDR3 is TGTGCCAGCAGCTTCAACAGAAACACTGAAGCTTTCTTT.

This clone occurred a few times. The chain joins TRBV6-5 to TRBJ2-1, with D uncertain. V lost 0 bases and J 4 bases, leaving 7 bases between the germline ends. Germline CDR1 is MNHEY and CDR2 is SVGAGI. The CDR3 loop spans 14 amino acids. CDR3 coding DNA: TGTGCCAGCAGTTACTCGATCCAGTACAATGAGCAGTTCTTC. It encodes CASSYSIQYNEQFF.

Here the CDR3 DNA reads TGTGCCAGGGGACAGGGCTCTGGAAACACCATATATTTT. Its translation: CARGQGSGNTIYF. V is TRBV2 and J is TRBJ1-3; 9 bases match TRBD1. V trimming: 9 bases; J trimming: 0 bases; junction bases outside the gene matches: 0. There are 13 residues in the CDR3. Germline CDR1 is SNHLY and CDR2 is FYNNEI.

This clone has just a few counts. V is TRBV6-1 and J is TRBJ2-7; the match to TRBD2 covers 10 bases. This CDR3 contains 17 residues. After removal of 3 bases from V and 1 base from J, the junction contained 9 bases not matched to a gene. The germline V gene encodes CDR1 MNHNS and CDR2 SASEGT. CDR3 in amino acids: CASSDRPRTSGSYEQYF. The DNA for the CDR3 is TGTGCCAGCAGTGATAGACCACGGACTAGCGGATCCTACGAGCAGTACTTC.

The chain joins TRBV6-1 to TRBJ2-7; D is possibly TRBD1 (5 bases). The CDR3 totals 13 residues. V was cut by 0 bases and J by 11 bases, with 14 bases left in between. Looked up from germline, CDR1 is MNHNS and CDR2 is SASEGT. For the CDR3, the DNA is TGTGCCAGCAGTGAAGCGCCAGGGTTCGGCGAGTACTTC. This gives the protein CASSEAPGFGEYF.